The 18 T cell receptor beta chains given below trace back to one sample, sequenced in a study of Tregs in tolerant kidney transplant recipients. The data were produced by immunoSEQ multiplex PCR, yet TCRdb's version contains in-frame clones alone and is incomplete. Of roughly 99,000 clones listed, 93% are singletons. The sample in question was CD4+ T cells from blood, obtained before the transplant. These receptors were taken from a human donor who received a combined kidney and bone marrow transplant.

V and J are TRBV2 and TRBJ2-2; D is undetermined. Germline V gene sequence: CDR1 SNHLY, CDR2 FYNNEI. V shed 2 bases and J shed 2 bases, with 6 bases lying between them. This CDR3 has 14 amino acids. The CDR3 region has the DNA TGTGCCAGCAGTGAAAACAGAAACACCGGGGAGCTGTTTTTT. It codes for CASSENRNTGELFF. The full variable domain, its missing parts supplied by reference TRBV2 and TRBJ2-2, is EPEVTQTPSHQVTQMGQEVILRCVPISNHLYFYWYRQILGQKVEFLVSFYNNEISEKSEIFDDQFSVERPDGSNFTLKIRSTKLEDSAMYFCASSENRNTGELFFGEGSRLTVL.

V usage is TRBV5-4 and J usage is TRBJ1-1, with D possibly matching TRBD1 (5 bases). The CDR3 has 14 residues. The V end was cut by 5 bases, the J end by 7 bases, with 18 bases between. CDR1 and CDR2 from the germline V gene are SGHNT and YYREEE (reference sequence). In DNA, the CDR3 is TGTGCCAGCAGGCCTGGGGCGACCCATGTTGAAGCTTTCTTT. Translating it yields CASRPGATHVEAFF.

The chain carries TRBV4-1 and TRBJ2-3; no firm D call. The germline V and J ends were trimmed by 0 bases and 3 bases, with 4 bases remaining between them. The CDR3 contains 13 residues. From germline, CDR1 is MGHRA and CDR2 YSYEKL. In DNA, the CDR3 is TGCGCCAGCAGCCAAGATAGTACAGATACGCAGTATTTT. Protein sequence: CASSQDSTDTQYF.

This sequence joins TRBV19 and TRBJ2-1, with no clear D. The germline V and J ends were trimmed by 3 bases and 3 bases, with 12 bases remaining between them. Germline V gene data show CDR1 as LNHDA and CDR2 as SQIVND (reference sequence). This CDR3 spans 15 amino acids. CDR3 in DNA: TGTGCCAGTAGTATTTCGGGTAGGTTCTACAATGAGCAGTTCTTC. Translated, it gives CASSISGRFYNEQFF.

This clone was found once. The chain combines TRBV7-9 with TRBJ1-1; 8 bases are shared with TRBD1. The CDR3 extends over 14 amino acids. After removal of 5 bases from V and 2 bases from J, the junction contained 4 bases not matched to a gene. The germline gives CDR1 SEHNR, CDR2 FQNEAQ (reference sequence). CDR3 in DNA: TGTGCCAGCAGCCGGGACAGGCAAAACACTGAAGCTTTCTTT. This sequence encodes CASSRDRQNTEAFF. Together with reference TRBV7-9 and TRBJ1-1, the CDR3 gives the full variable domain: DTGVSQNPRHKITKRGQNVTFRCDPISEHNRLYWYRQTLGQGPEFLTYFQNEAQLEKSRLLSDRFSAERPKGSFSTLEIQRTEQGDSAMYLCASSRDRQNTEAFFGQGTRLTVV.

The chain is built from TRBV15 and TRBJ2-1; 8 bases line up with TRBD2. With 5 bases clipped from V and 6 bases from J, the junction kept 12 bases outside the gene matches. The CDR3 contains 16 residues. Germline V gives CDR1 LNHNV, CDR2 YYDKDF (reference sequence). The CDR3 DNA sequence: TGTGCCACCAGCCGCCGGGGGGGCGCCTCTACCAATGAGCAGTTCTTC. Translation gives CATSRRGGASTNEQFF.

This chain's CDR3 is CASSPQGAITEAFF. The CDR3 region has the DNA TGTGCCAGCAGCCCCCAGGGGGCGATCACTGAAGCTTTCTTT. The rearrangement joins TRBV9 to TRBJ1-1, with TRBD1 identical over 8 bases. The length of the CDR3 is 14 residues. J was trimmed by 4 bases and V by 4 bases; bases with no gene match: 6. Germline CDR1 SGDLS, CDR2 YYNGEE.

J is TRBJ2-1 and V is TRBV19; D might be TRBD1 (6 bases). Germline V gene data show CDR1 as LNHDA and CDR2 as SQIVND (reference sequence). Trimming stripped 5 bases from V and 4 bases from J, with 21 bases between. CDR3 size: 17 residues. Here the CDR3 reads CASSPPFSGVKYNEQFF. The CDR3 bases are TGTGCCAGTAGTCCCCCTTTTTCAGGGGTTAAGTACAATGAGCAGTTCTTC.

The chain joins TRBV19 to TRBJ1-5, with D perhaps TRBD1 (6 bases). The length of the CDR3 is 15 residues. From germline, CDR1 is LNHDA and CDR2 SQIVND (reference sequence). V lost 6 bases, J lost 11 bases, and 23 bases lay in between. In nucleotides, the CDR3 is TGTGCCAGTAGCACCCGAGACAGGAACTTGGGGGCCCAGCATTTT. Its protein is CASSTRDRNLGAQHF.

J is TRBJ2-3 and V is TRBV4-3; TRBD2 agrees at 11 bases. CDR1 and CDR2 (germline): LGHNA, YSLEER. The ends lost 6 bases at V and 1 base at J; junction bases unmatched: 3. The CDR3 is 15 amino acids. The CDR3 is CASSLGLAGTDTQYF. In nucleotides, the CDR3 is TGCGCCAGCAGTCTGGGACTAGCGGGCACAGATACGCAGTATTTT.

The chain has TRBV30 and TRBJ1-1; D unclear. CDR1 is GTSNPN, CDR2 SVGIG, per germline (reference sequence). The CDR3 extends over 12 amino acids. V was trimmed by 0 bases and J by 7 bases, leaving 9 bases between them. In nucleotides, the CDR3 is TGTGCCTGGAGTGTACGAGGTGGTGAAGCTTTCTTT. Its translation: CAWSVRGGEAFF.

V gene TRBV11-2 combines with J gene TRBJ1-1, with D possibly being TRBD1 (5 bases). The CDR3 contains 14 residues. Trimming took off 5 bases at V and 1 base at J, with 11 bases between the two ends. Germline loops: CDR1 SGHAT, CDR2 FQNNGV. The DNA of the CDR3 is TGTGCCAGCAGCCCCCTGACAGCGAACACTGAAGCTTTCTTT. Protein: CASSPLTANTEAFF.

The V gene is TRBV11-2, the J gene TRBJ2-3; D possibly corresponds to TRBD2 (5 bases). Germline lookup yields CDR1 SGHAT and CDR2 FQNNGV. The CDR3 is 15 amino acids. The germline V and J ends were trimmed by 5 bases and 8 bases, with 20 bases remaining between them. The CDR3: CASSPTGISFGTQYF. The CDR3 DNA sequence: TGTGCCAGCAGCCCCACCGGGATCTCTTTCGGTACGCAGTATTTT.

The gene calls are TRBV6-5 and TRBJ2-1; possibly TRBD1 for D (7 bases). CDR1 and CDR2 from the germline V gene are MNHEY and SVGAGI. Trimming took 0 bases from V and 8 from J, leaving 14 bases between them. The CDR3 consists of 15 residues. DNA of the CDR3: TGTGCCAGCAGTTACTCGGGCAGGGGGGCCTATGAGCAGTTCTTC. Its protein product is CASSYSGRGAYEQFF.

The rearrangement joins TRBV6-5 to TRBJ2-1, with D possibly being TRBD2 (5 bases). Germline V lookup: CDR1 MNHEY, CDR2 SVGAGI. With 5 bases removed from V and 1 base from J, the gap between germline ends came to 9 bases. The CDR3 spans 14 residues. CDR3: CASSKRSSYNEQFF. In DNA, the CDR3 is TGTGCCAGCAGTAAGCGGTCTTCCTACAATGAGCAGTTCTTC.

CDR3 in amino acids: CASSSRDRYTDTQYF. The CDR3 DNA reads TGTGCCAGCAGTTCCCGGGACAGATACACAGATACGCAGTATTTT. The chain recombines TRBV6-1 with TRBJ2-3; 7 positions agree with TRBD1. The CDR3 is made up of 15 amino acids. The J segment lost 2 bases and the V segment lost 5 bases, leaving 7 bases of the junction unmatched. Germline loops: CDR1 MNHNS, CDR2 SASEGT.

There are a few counts of this clone. The V gene is TRBV5-1, the J gene TRBJ1-2; TRBD1 matches at 8 bases. CDR1 is SGHRS and CDR2 is YFSETQ in the germline V gene. The trim removed 4 bases at V and 8 bases at J, leaving 19 bases unmatched. CDR3 length: 17 amino acids. CDR3 nucleotides: TGCGCCAGCAGCCGGGAGGTGGACAGGGCTCAACTATACGGCTACACCTTC. Its translation is CASSREVDRAQLYGYTF.

The chain couples TRBV4-3 to TRBJ1-4; D is perhaps TRBD1 (6 bases). Per the germline V gene, CDR1 is LGHNA and CDR2 is YSLEER. The CDR3 has 15 amino acids. V gave up 1 base and J gave up 5 bases, with 11 bases separating them. As DNA, the CDR3 is TGCGCCAGCAGCCAAGTTACAGGGCCCAATGAAAAACTGTTTTTT. Translating it yields CASSQVTGPNEKLFF.